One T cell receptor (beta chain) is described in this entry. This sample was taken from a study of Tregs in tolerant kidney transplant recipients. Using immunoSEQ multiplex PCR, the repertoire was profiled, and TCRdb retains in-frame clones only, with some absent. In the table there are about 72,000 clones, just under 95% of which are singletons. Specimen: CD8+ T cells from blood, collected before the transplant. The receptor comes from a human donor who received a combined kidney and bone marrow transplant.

The CDR3 is CASSFSGGLTDTQYF. In DNA form, the CDR3 reads TGTGCCAGCAGCTTTTCAGGAGGGCTTACAGATACGCAGTATTTT. The chain combines TRBV5-6 with TRBJ2-3, with D possibly matching TRBD2 (6 bases). The CDR3 spans 15 residues. Looked up from germline, CDR1 is SGHDT and CDR2 is YYEEEE. The V and J ends lost 2 bases and 3 bases respectively, with 13 bases between them.